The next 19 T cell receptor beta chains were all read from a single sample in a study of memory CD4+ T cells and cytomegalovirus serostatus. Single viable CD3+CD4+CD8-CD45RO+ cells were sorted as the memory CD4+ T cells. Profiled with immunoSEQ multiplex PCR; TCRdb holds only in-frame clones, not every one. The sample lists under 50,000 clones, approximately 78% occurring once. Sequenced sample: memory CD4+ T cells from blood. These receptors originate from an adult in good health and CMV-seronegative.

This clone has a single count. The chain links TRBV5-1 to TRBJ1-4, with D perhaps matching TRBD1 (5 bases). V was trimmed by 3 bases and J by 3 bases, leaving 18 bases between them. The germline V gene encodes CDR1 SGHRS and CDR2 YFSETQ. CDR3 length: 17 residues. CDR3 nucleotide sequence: TGCGCCAGCAGCTCCGGACAATTACGCAGATCTAATGAAAAACTGTTTTTT. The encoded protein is CASSSGQLRRSNEKLFF.

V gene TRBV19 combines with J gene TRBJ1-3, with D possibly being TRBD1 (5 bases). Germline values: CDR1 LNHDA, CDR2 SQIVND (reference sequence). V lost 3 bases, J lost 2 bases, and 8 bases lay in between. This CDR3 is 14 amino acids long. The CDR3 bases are TGTGCCAGTAGTATGACAGCCACTGGAAACACCATATATTTT. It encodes CASSMTATGNTIYF.

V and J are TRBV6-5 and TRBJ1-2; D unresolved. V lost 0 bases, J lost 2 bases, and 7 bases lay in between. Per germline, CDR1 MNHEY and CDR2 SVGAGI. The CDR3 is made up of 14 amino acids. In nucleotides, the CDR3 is TGTGCCAGCAGTTACTCGTTGGGGAACTATGGCTACACCTTC. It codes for CASSYSLGNYGYTF.

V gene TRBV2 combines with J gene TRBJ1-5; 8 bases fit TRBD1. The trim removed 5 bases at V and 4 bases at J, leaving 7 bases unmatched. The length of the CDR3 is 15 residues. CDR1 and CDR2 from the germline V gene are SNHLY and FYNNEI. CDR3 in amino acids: CASSRDRPGNQPQHF. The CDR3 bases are TGTGCCAGCAGTAGGGACAGGCCAGGGAATCAGCCCCAGCATTTT.

CDR3 nucleotide sequence: TGTGCCAGCAGCCGCCTCGGGACAGCGCTTAACTATGGCTACACCTTC. Amino acid sequence: CASSRLGTALNYGYTF. The chain recombines TRBV7-9 with TRBJ1-2; 7 bases agree with TRBD1. This CDR3 is 16 amino acids long. Germline CDR1 reads SEHNR; CDR2 reads FQNEAQ (reference sequence). J gave up 1 base and V 5 bases, and 10 bases lay outside the gene matches. Full variable domain (outside the CDR3, taken from reference TRBV7-9 and TRBJ1-2): DTGVSQNPRHKITKRGQNVTFRCDPISEHNRLYWYRQTLGQGPEFLTYFQNEAQLEKSRLLSDRFSAERPKGSFSTLEIQRTEQGDSAMYLCASSRLGTALNYGYTFGSGTRLTVV.

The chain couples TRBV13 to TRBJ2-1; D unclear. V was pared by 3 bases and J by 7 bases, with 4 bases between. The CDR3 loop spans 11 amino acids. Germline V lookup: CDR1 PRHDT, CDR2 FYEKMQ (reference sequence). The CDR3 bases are TGTGCCAGCAGCTTCACTAATGAGCAGTTCTTC. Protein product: CASSFTNEQFF.

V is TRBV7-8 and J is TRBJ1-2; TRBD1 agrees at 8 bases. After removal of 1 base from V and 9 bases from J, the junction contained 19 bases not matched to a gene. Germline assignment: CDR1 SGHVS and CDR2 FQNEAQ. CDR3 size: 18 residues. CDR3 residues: CASSLVGSDRGGRRSYTF. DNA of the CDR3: TGTGCCAGCAGCTTAGTAGGATCCGACAGGGGAGGGAGGAGGAGCTACACCTTC.

The CDR3 DNA sequence: TGTGCCAGCAGCCAAGGGGGGTATGGCTACACCTTC. Translating it yields CASSQGGYGYTF. The chain links TRBV14 to TRBJ1-2, with D possibly being TRBD1 (5 bases). The CDR3 is made up of 12 amino acids. Germline-derived CDR1 and CDR2 are SGHDN and FVKESK. V gave up 1 base and J gave up 5 bases, with 5 bases separating them.

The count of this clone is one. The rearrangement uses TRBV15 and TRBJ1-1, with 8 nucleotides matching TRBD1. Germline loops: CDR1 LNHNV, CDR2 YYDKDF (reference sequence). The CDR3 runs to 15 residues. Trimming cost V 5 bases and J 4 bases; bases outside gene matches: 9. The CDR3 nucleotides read TGTGCCACCAGCGCCTCGGACAGGGCGAGCACTGAAGCTTTCTTT. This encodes CATSASDRASTEAFF.

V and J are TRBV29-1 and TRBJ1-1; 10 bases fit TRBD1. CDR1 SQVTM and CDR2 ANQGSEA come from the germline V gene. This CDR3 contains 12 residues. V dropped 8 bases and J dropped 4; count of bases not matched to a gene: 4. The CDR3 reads CSSRTGGTEAFF. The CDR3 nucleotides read TGCAGCTCCCGGACAGGGGGCACTGAAGCTTTCTTT.

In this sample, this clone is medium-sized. DNA for the CDR3: TGTGCCAGCAGCTTATCAAGAGAGAACACTGAAGCTTTCTTT. Translating it yields CASSLSRENTEAFF. The chain is built from TRBV7-8 and TRBJ1-1; D uncertain. V lost 2 bases and J lost 1, with 8 bases in between. This CDR3 has 14 residues. Germline V gene sequence: CDR1 SGHVS, CDR2 FQNEAQ.

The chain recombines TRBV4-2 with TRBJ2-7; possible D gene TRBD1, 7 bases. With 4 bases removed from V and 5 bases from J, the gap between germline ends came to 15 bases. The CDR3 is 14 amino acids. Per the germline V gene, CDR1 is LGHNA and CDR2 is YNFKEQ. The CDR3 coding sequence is TGTGCCAGCAGCCCCACCAGGGGGGCCAACGAGCAGTACTTC. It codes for CASSPTRGANEQYF.

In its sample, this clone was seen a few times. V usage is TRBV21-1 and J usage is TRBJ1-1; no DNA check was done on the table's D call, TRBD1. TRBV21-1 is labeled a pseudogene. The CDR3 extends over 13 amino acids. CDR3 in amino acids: CASRPTGTTEAFF. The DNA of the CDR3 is TGTGCCAGCAGACCGACAGGGACGACTGAAGCTTTCTTT.

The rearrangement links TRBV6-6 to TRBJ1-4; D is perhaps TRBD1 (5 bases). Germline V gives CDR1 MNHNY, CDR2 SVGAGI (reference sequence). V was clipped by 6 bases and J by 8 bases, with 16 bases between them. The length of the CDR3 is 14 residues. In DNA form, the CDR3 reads TGTGCCAGCAGGAAGGACAATTGGGGCGAAAAACTGTTTTTT. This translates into CASRKDNWGEKLFF.

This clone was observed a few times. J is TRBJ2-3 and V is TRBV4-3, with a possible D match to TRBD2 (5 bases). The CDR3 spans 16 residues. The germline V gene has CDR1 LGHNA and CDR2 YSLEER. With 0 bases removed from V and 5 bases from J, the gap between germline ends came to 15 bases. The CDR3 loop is CASSQDSGDDRDTQYF. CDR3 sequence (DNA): TGCGCCAGCAGCCAAGATTCCGGGGATGATCGAGATACGCAGTATTTT.

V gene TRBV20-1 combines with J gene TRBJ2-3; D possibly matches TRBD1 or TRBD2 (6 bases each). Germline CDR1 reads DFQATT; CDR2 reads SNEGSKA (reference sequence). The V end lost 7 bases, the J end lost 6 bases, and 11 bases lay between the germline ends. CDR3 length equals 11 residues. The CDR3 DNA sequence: TGCAGTGAGGGGGGATGGGATACGCAGTATTTT. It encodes CSEGGWDTQYF.

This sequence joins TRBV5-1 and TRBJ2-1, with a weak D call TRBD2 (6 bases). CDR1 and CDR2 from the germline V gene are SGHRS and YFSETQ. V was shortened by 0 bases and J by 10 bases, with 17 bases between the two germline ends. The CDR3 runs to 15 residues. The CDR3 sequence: CASSLADTSGEEQFF. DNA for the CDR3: TGCGCCAGCAGCTTGGCCGACACCTCGGGGGAGGAGCAGTTCTTC.

CDR3 sequence (DNA): TGTGCCAGCAGCCCGGAACAGGGGCATGGCTACACCTTC. It translates to CASSPEQGHGYTF. The rearrangement links TRBV7-9 to TRBJ1-2; 7 bases line up with TRBD1. The CDR3 is 13 residues long. V was clipped by 5 bases and J by 6 bases; unmatched bases: 6. CDR1 is SEHNR and CDR2 is FQNEAQ in the germline V gene (reference sequence).

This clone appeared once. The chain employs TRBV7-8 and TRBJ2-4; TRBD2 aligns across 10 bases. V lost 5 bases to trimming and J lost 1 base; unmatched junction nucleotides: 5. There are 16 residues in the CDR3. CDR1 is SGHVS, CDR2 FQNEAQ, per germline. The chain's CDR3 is CASSRVAGGAKNIQYF. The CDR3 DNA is TGTGCCAGCAGCCGAGTAGCGGGGGGCGCCAAAAACATTCAGTACTTC.